The text below deals with one T cell receptor beta chain. The length of the CDR3 is 15 residues. V gave up 3 bases and J gave up 6 bases; unmatched junction bases: 7. Germline V gives CDR1 LNHDA, CDR2 SQIVND (reference sequence). The data are from a study of blood T cell repertoires in COVID-19. Study background: Specimens from acute and convalescent COVID-19 originated in the United States, Italy and Spain. T cells, B-cell-depleted T cells, or PBMCs supplied cDNA or gDNA.

Per the authors' pipeline: Using reference gene primer amplification, nucleated cell counts were estimated. Method: immunoSEQ multiplex PCR; TCRdb's copy keeps in-frame clones and lacks some. V, J and clone size are those of that table, while D and trimming were read from the DNA. Of over 35,000 clones listed, roughly 80% are singletons. The clonotype was recovered from a man between 60 and 70 years old with active COVID-19. Sequenced: peripheral blood. V is TRBV19 and J is TRBJ1-5; 8 bases map to TRBD1. The CDR3 sequence is CASSIITGGSQPQHF. The CDR3 nucleotides are TGTGCCAGTAGTATTATAACAGGGGGTAGTCAGCCCCAGCATTTT.